A single sample is the source of the 3 T cell receptor beta chains below, sequenced in a study of early T cells in non-severe SARS-CoV-2 infection. MiXCR, run by TCRdb on the 5' RACE reads, gives a single entry per CDR3 protein. In the table there are about 77,000 distinct CDR3 sequences, 8.5% to 10% of which are singletons. The source material was whole blood. All receptors derive from an adult who was a healthcare worker with PCR-confirmed SARS-CoV-2 infection or an uninfected control (not recorded which).

This clonotype was counted many times. The chain combines TRBV28 with TRBJ1-5; D gene ambiguous. The CDR3 totals 14 residues. Between the trimmed V and J ends, which lost 2 bases and 9 bases, there was a span of 14 bases. Germline V gene data show CDR1 as MDHEN and CDR2 as SYDVKM. The DNA for the CDR3 is TGTGCCAGCAGTTTACAGTCAGCATTAAGGCCCCAGCATTTT. It specifies CASSLQSALRPQHF. The full variable domain, with the rest looked up from reference TRBV28 and TRBJ1-5, is DVKVTQSSRYLVKRTGEKVFLECVQDMDHENMFWYRQDPGLGLRLIYFSYDVKMKEKGDIPEGYSVSREKKERFSLILESASTNQTSMYLCASSLQSALRPQHFGDGTRLSIL.

Ten or more counts support this clonotype. The chain recombines TRBV3-1 with TRBJ1-5, with D possibly TRBD1 on 6 matching bases. The V gene's germline CDR1 is LGHDT and CDR2 YNNKEL (reference sequence). The V and J ends lost 5 bases and 0 bases respectively, with 17 bases between them. This CDR3 has 17 amino acids. Written as DNA, the CDR3 is TGTGCCAGCAGCGGAGGCGGGACATCAAATAGCAATCAGCCCCAGCATTTT. Translated, it gives CASSGGGTSNSNQPQHF.

This clonotype was seen many times. The chain carries TRBV2 and TRBJ2-1; D remains unclear. Germline V lookup: CDR1 SNHLY, CDR2 FYNNEI. The CDR3 contains 14 residues. Between the trimmed V and J ends, which lost 6 bases and 1 base, there was a span of 10 bases. In nucleotides, the CDR3 is TGTGCCAGCAGCCTCCTTCTTTCCTACAATGAGCAGTTCTTC. Its protein product is CASSLLLSYNEQFF.